What follows are 17 T cell receptor beta chains derived from one specimen sequenced in a study of blood T cells in healthy people across ages. A J-beta primer mix and a sample-barcoded 5' primer were used in a second PCR of roughly 6 to 11 cycles. One entry per CDR3 protein results from TCRdb running MiXCR on the 5' RACE reads. The sample holds approximately 780,000 distinct CDR3 sequences, 20% to 30% seen once. These same records also appear under a second study, on T cells of mothers and their children.

The sequenced sample was blood. The receptors derive from a boy younger than 18 in good health.

Of note for this clonotype: The junction departs from germline at one end; a sequencing error may be responsible. The rearrangement links TRBV28 to TRBJ1-1, with D perhaps matching TRBD1 (6 bases). Germline V gene data show CDR1 as MDHEN and CDR2 as SYDVKM. This CDR3 comprises 13 residues. The CDR3 DNA reads as TGTGCCAGCTTAGGGACACCGAACACTGAAGCTTCCTTT. This gives the protein CASLGTPNTEASF.

The table lists this clonotype with a few counts. The chain uses TRBV6-4 and TRBJ2-3, with D maybe TRBD1 (5 bases). With 3 bases removed from V and 6 bases from J, the gap between germline ends came to 10 bases. CDR3 length: 13 amino acids. The germline gives CDR1 MRHNA, CDR2 SNTAGT. The CDR3 loop is CASSEDSGDTQYF. The CDR3 coding sequence is TGTGCCAGCAGTGAAGACAGTGGGGATACGCAGTATTTT.

This clonotype occurred a few times. The chain employs TRBV27 and TRBJ2-1, with TRBD1 matching 9 bases. Germline V gene data show CDR1 as MNHEY and CDR2 as SMNVEV (reference sequence). This CDR3 has 14 residues. The V gene end was trimmed by 5 bases and the J gene end by 7 bases; junction bases not matched to a gene: 6. The CDR3: CASSPGQGNNEQFF. The CDR3 DNA is TGTGCCAGCAGTCCGGGACAGGGTAATAATGAGCAGTTCTTC.

The genes are TRBV25-1 and TRBJ1-2; the D is unclear. This CDR3 is 14 amino acids long. V was trimmed by 1 base and J by 1 base, leaving 7 bases between them. Germline CDR1 MGHDK, CDR2 SYGVNS. CDR3 loop: CASSEWEDNYGYTF. CDR3 bases: TGTGCCAGCAGTGAATGGGAGGATAACTATGGCTACACCTTC.

This clonotype was detected a few times. The chain employs TRBV2 and TRBJ2-4; tentative D call: TRBD1 (6 bases). Germline CDR1 reads SNHLY; CDR2 reads FYNNEI. V dropped 1 base and J dropped 1 base, with 8 bases sitting between them. There are 15 residues in the CDR3. CDR3 nucleotide sequence: TGTGCCAGCAGTGAAGACAGGGATGCCAAAAACATTCAGTACTTC. Its translation: CASSEDRDAKNIQYF.

This clonotype was counted a few times. The V call is TRBV29-1, the J call TRBJ1-2; TRBD1 agrees at 8 bases. CDR1 is SQVTM, CDR2 ANQGSEA, per germline. The CDR3 spans 12 residues. The V and J ends lost 6 bases and 4 bases, in that order; junction bases with no gene match: 4. CDR3 in amino acids: CSVTGASYGYTF. CDR3 sequence (DNA): TGCAGCGTGACAGGGGCAAGCTATGGCTACACCTTC.

The V call is TRBV30, the J call TRBJ1-4; 9 positions agree with TRBD1. There are 13 residues in the CDR3. Germline assignment: CDR1 GTSNPN and CDR2 SVGIG (reference sequence). The V segment lost 2 bases and the J segment 7 bases; nucleotides outside the gene matches: 2. This CDR3 is CAWSRDRVEKLFF. CDR3 nucleotides: TGTGCCTGGAGTCGGGACAGGGTTGAAAAACTGTTTTTT.

This sequence joins TRBV2 and TRBJ2-4; tentatively, D is TRBD1 (7 bases). Germline V gene lookup returns CDR1 SNHLY and CDR2 FYNNEI. V dropped 2 bases and J dropped 2 bases, with 10 bases sitting between them. The CDR3 extends over 15 amino acids. For the CDR3, the DNA is TGTGCCAGCAGTGAACAGGGGGGAACCAAAAACATTCAGTACTTC. This encodes CASSEQGGTKNIQYF.

The V and J genes are TRBV29-1 and TRBJ2-5, with D perhaps assigned TRBD1 or TRBD2 (5 bases each). Trimming left V 3 bases short and J 1 base short, with 9 bases between. The V gene's germline CDR1 is SQVTM and CDR2 ANQGSEA. The CDR3 runs to 13 residues. CDR3 residues: CSVEGRFQETQYF. The DNA for the CDR3 is TGCAGCGTTGAGGGACGGTTCCAAGAGACCCAGTACTTC.

This clonotype was counted between two and nine times. The chain uses TRBV28 and TRBJ1-1; D is undetermined. Germline CDR1 MDHEN, CDR2 SYDVKM. This CDR3 is 15 amino acids long. The V end lost 6 bases, the J end lost 0 bases, and 14 bases lay between the germline ends. CDR3 sequence (DNA): TGTGCCAGCAGCCCCCTAAATGCCATGAACACTGAAGCTTTCTTT. As protein: CASSPLNAMNTEAFF. Variable domain in full (rest from reference TRBV28 and TRBJ1-1): DVKVTQSSRYLVKRTGEKVFLECVQDMDHENMFWYRQDPGLGLRLIYFSYDVKMKEKGDIPEGYSVSREKKERFSLILESASTNQTSMYLCASSPLNAMNTEAFFGQGTRLTVV.

The chain recombines TRBV12-3 or TRBV12-4 with TRBJ2-1; D perhaps matches TRBD2 (6 bases). This CDR3 has 17 amino acids. With 0 bases removed from V and 1 base from J, the gap between germline ends came to 13 bases. The CDR3 nucleotides are TGTGCCAGCAGTTTAGCCCCCGGGACTGGATCCTACAATGAGCAGTTCTTC. This translates into CASSLAPGTGSYNEQFF.

The rearrangement joins TRBV5-1 to TRBJ2-2; TRBD1 matches 7 bases. Germline assignment: CDR1 SGHRS and CDR2 YFSETQ. The CDR3 sequence is 14 residues long. J was trimmed by 6 bases and V by 4 bases; bases with no gene match: 6. As DNA, the CDR3 is TGCGCCAGCAGCCTCGGGACAGCTCCCGGGGAGCTGTTTTTT. The encoded protein is CASSLGTAPGELFF.

The V gene is TRBV6-5, the J gene TRBJ2-7; 8 bases are shared with TRBD1. The V and J ends lost 0 bases and 2 bases, in that order; junction bases with no gene match: 3. This CDR3 region has 15 residues. From germline, CDR1 is MNHEY and CDR2 SVGAGI. CDR3 bases: TGTGCCAGCAGTTACTCTGGGACAGGAACCTACGAGCAGTACTTC. Protein sequence: CASSYSGTGTYEQYF.

This clonotype was observed a few times. The chain uses TRBV7-9 and TRBJ2-5; 7 nucleotides agree with TRBD2. CDR1 and CDR2 from the germline V gene are SEHNR and FQNEAQ (reference sequence). The CDR3 is 17 residues long. V dropped 5 bases and J dropped 4; count of bases not matched to a gene: 16. Here the CDR3 DNA reads TGTGCCAGCAGCCCCCCGAGGTCGAGCGGGGAGAGAGAGACCCAGTACTTC. Protein product: CASSPPRSSGERETQYF.

This chain links TRBV25-1 with TRBJ2-5; D not certain. V lost 4 bases, J lost 2 bases, and 11 bases lay in between. The CDR3 has 14 residues. CDR1 and CDR2 (germline): MGHDK, SYGVNS. The CDR3 DNA reads as TGTGCCAGCAGTGTGCAGAAGTCACAAGAGACCCAGTACTTC. This gives the protein CASSVQKSQETQYF.

The chain recombines TRBV4-1 with TRBJ2-7, with 10 nucleotides matching TRBD1. Looked up from germline, CDR1 is MGHRA and CDR2 is YSYEKL. This CDR3 comprises 16 residues. The ends lost 4 bases at V and 5 bases at J; junction bases unmatched: 11. CDR3 amino acids: CASSRPRQGARDEQYF. The DNA of the CDR3 is TGCGCCAGCAGCCGACCACGACAGGGGGCGAGAGACGAGCAGTACTTC.

V gene TRBV7-2 combines with J gene TRBJ2-7, with no clear D. Looked up from germline, CDR1 is SGHTA and CDR2 is FQGNSA. The length of the CDR3 is 13 residues. V was trimmed by 1 base and J by 4 bases, leaving 8 bases between them. The CDR3 region is CASSLGMIYEQYF. CDR3 nucleotides: TGTGCCAGCAGCTTAGGAATGATTTACGAGCAGTACTTC.